The clone carrying this T cell receptor beta chain came up many times. Its specificity is not known. TCRdb analysed the PCR reads with MiXCR anew, one entry per CDR3 protein. Of around 470,000 distinct CDR3 sequences in the sample, roughly 23% are singletons; the top ten hold approximately 0.84%. This sample was included in a study of molecular identifiers for immune sequencing clone quantification. Study-wide findings and caveats: Spiked Jurkat TCR RNA equivalent to one cell reportedly surfaced among approximately 990,000 naive cells. More than 97% of effector molecules, versus under 1% of naive-cell molecules, belonged to clones above 20 RNA copies.

The germline V gene has CDR1 PRHDT and CDR2 FYEKMQ (reference sequence). Trimming removed 4 bases from V and 3 bases from J, with 10 bases in between. This CDR3 is 14 amino acids long. Sequencing libraries of naive CD8 cells derived from roughly 18,000 to 920,000 sorted cells with 10%, 30% or 50% RNA. Sorted naive CD8 T cells were those defined as CD8+CD4-CCR7+CD45RA+. Sequencing input: naive CD8+ T cells from blood, with Jurkat cell RNA spiked in. Subset indicated: FACS-sorted CD8+CD4-CCR7+CD45RA+ naive T cells. This rearrangement joins TRBV13 to TRBJ1-5, with D perhaps TRBD1 (6 bases). This TCR was sampled from a human donor in good health. Some libraries in this study had Jurkat cell RNA spiked in. The CDR3 DNA reads as TGTGCCAGCAGCTCCGGACAGAACAATCAGCCCCAGCATTTT. This encodes CASSSGQNNQPQHF. Complete variable domain (other parts from reference TRBV13 and TRBJ1-5): AAGVIQSPRHLIKEKRETATLKCYPIPRHDTVYWYQQGPGQDPQFLISFYEKMQSDKGSIPDRFSAQQFSDYHSELNMSSLELGDSALYFCASSSGQNNQPQHFGDGTRLSIL.